This TCR beta chain was documented in a study of OX40 agonist ivuxolimab in advanced cancers. Study results and caveats: CD4+ and CD8+ blood T cells expanded clonally by week 6 at 0.1 to 3.0 mg/kg. Relative to CD4+ cells, CD8+ T cells on average had more expanded clones. Normalized T-cell clonal expansion was also low in some nonresponders.

Looked up from germline, CDR1 is MNHNS and CDR2 is SASEGT. The CDR3 is made up of 15 amino acids. Trimming pared 1 base from V and 2 bases from J, leaving 12 bases between. The table came from immunoSEQ multiplex PCR; TCRdb's copy has only in-frame clones and leaves some out. The sample records roughly 77,000 clones, roughly 80% being singletons. Prior autoimmune disease or systemic immunosuppression barred patients. Turning to this clone: The antigen is not known.

The sequence was obtained from an adult with an advanced solid tumor such as melanoma, head and neck, liver or kidney cancer. The sequencing here drew on CD4+ or CD8+ T cells sorted from blood, taken in a trial of the OX40 agonist ivuxolimab. This sequence joins TRBV6-1 and TRBJ2-7; D possibly corresponds to TRBD2 (5 bases). The CDR3 bases are TGTGCCAGCAGTGAAGTCCTGGGAGTGCCCTACGAGCAGTACTTC. Amino acids: CASSEVLGVPYEQYF.